The rows below give T cell receptor beta chains drawn from one sample of a study of T cell repertoires in cytomegalovirus infection. TCRdb fed the reads into MiXCR, producing one record per CDR3 protein. The table has approximately 110,000 distinct CDR3 sequences, roughly 30% seen once. Antigen specificity for these receptors is unknown. The sequences come from CD8+ T cells from cultured PBMCs, collected from culture after CMV antigen stimulation. Receptor source: a human donor in good health (CMV status not recorded). Some clones in this sample may be carry-over from other donors' samples. CDR3s include the opening cysteine and the closing phenylalanine or tryptophan. A D gene is named only where the DNA matches it firmly. The size of a clone is reported for some rows only, either as once, few or many, or as a class for expanded clones.

D gene: TRBD2; J gene: TRBJ2-3; V gene: TRBV9; clone size: few; CDR3 protein: CASSVAPKRGGTDTQYF; CDR3 DNA: TGTGCCAGCAGCGTAGCCCCTAAGCGGGGGGGCACAGATACGCAGTATTTT
D gene: TRBD2; J gene: TRBJ2-7; V gene: TRBV10-3; clone size: many; CDR3 protein: CAIRHTSGPRSYEQYF; CDR3 DNA: TGTGCCATCAGGCACACTAGCGGCCCACGGTCCTACGAGCAGTACTTC
D gene: .; J gene: TRBJ1-1; V gene: TRBV27; clone size: few; CDR3 protein: CASSLSGWNTEAFF; CDR3 DNA: TGTGCCAGCAGTTTATCCGGCTGGAACACTGAAGCTTTCTTT
D gene: .; J gene: TRBJ2-3; V gene: TRBV7-6; clone size: few; CDR3 protein: CASSLGLGFTDTQYF; CDR3 DNA: TGTGCCAGCAGCTTAGGTCTGGGGTTCACAGATACGCAGTATTTT
D gene: TRBD1; J gene: TRBJ2-1; V gene: TRBV20-1; clone size: many; CDR3 protein: CSVQPPDRGYNEQFF; CDR3 DNA: TGCAGTGTTCAGCCGCCTGACAGGGGCTACAATGAGCAGTTCTTC
D gene: TRBD2; J gene: TRBJ2-5; V gene: TRBV7-2; clone size: many; CDR3 protein: CASSARLAGVERETQYF; CDR3 DNA: TGTGCCAGCAGCGCCCGACTAGCGGGGGTAGAGCGGGAGACCCAGTACTTC
D gene: TRBD1; J gene: TRBJ1-2; V gene: TRBV7-2; clone size: many; CDR3 protein: CASRRTTGLYGYTF; CDR3 DNA: TGTGCCAGCAGACGAACGACAGGGCTCTATGGCTACACCTTC
D gene: .; J gene: TRBJ1-5; V gene: TRBV7-6; clone size: many; CDR3 protein: CASSPNSNQPQHF; CDR3 DNA: TGTGCCAGCAGCCCTAATAGCAATCAGCCCCAGCATTTT
D gene: TRBD1; J gene: TRBJ2-7; V gene: TRBV6-1; clone size: .; CDR3 protein: CASSEGQGFAYEQYF; CDR3 DNA: TGTGCCAGCAGCGAGGGACAGGGGTTTGCCTACGAGCAGTACTTC
D gene: TRBD2; J gene: TRBJ2-1; V gene: TRBV2; clone size: .; CDR3 protein: CASSVLAGGPSYNEQFF; CDR3 DNA: TGTGCCAGCAGTGTACTAGCGGGGGGGCCCTCCTACAATGAGCAGTTCTTC
D gene: .; J gene: TRBJ2-7; V gene: TRBV6-2/TRBV6-3; clone size: few; CDR3 protein: CASWAPRGYEQYF; CDR3 DNA: TGTGCCAGCTGGGCACCCCGGGGCTACGAGCAGTACTTC
D gene: TRBD2; J gene: TRBJ2-4; V gene: TRBV2; clone size: .; CDR3 protein: CASKHGGGAKNIQYF; CDR3 DNA: TGTGCCAGCAAGCATGGGGGGGGGGCCAAAAACATTCAGTACTTC
D gene: .; J gene: TRBJ1-6; V gene: TRBV12-3/TRBV12-4; clone size: .; CDR3 protein: CASSQLKTGISPLHF; CDR3 DNA: TGTGCCAGCAGCCAATTGAAAACGGGGATTTCACCCCTCCACTTT
D gene: TRBD1; J gene: TRBJ1-2; V gene: TRBV6-6; clone size: few; CDR3 protein: CASRPLSTGGGYGYTF; CDR3 DNA: TGTGCCAGCAGACCACTCTCGACAGGGGGGGGCTATGGCTACACCTTC
D gene: .; J gene: TRBJ1-2; V gene: TRBV15; clone size: .; CDR3 protein: CATSREGGYGYTF; CDR3 DNA: TGTGCCACCAGCAGAGAGGGTGGATATGGCTACACCTTC
D gene: TRBD1; J gene: TRBJ2-5; V gene: TRBV11-1; clone size: .; CDR3 protein: CASSFHTGGLEETQYF; CDR3 DNA: TGTGCCAGCAGCTTCCATACAGGGGGACTCGAGGAGACCCAGTACTTC
D gene: .; J gene: TRBJ2-7; V gene: TRBV2; clone size: .; CDR3 protein: CASSKEIAVYEQYF; CDR3 DNA: TGTGCCAGCAGCAAGGAGATAGCTGTTTACGAGCAGTACTTC
D gene: TRBD1; J gene: TRBJ2-7; V gene: TRBV25-1; clone size: .; CDR3 protein: CASGTGAYEQYF; CDR3 DNA: TGTGCCAGCGGGACAGGGGCTTACGAGCAGTACTTC
D gene: .; J gene: TRBJ1-1; V gene: TRBV7-2; clone size: many; CDR3 protein: CASSLSFRGDGTEAFF; CDR3 DNA: TGTGCCAGCAGCTTAAGTTTTCGGGGGGATGGCACTGAAGCTTTCTTT
D gene: .; J gene: TRBJ2-7; V gene: TRBV12-3/TRBV12-4; clone size: .; CDR3 protein: CASSFQKEGTGSYEQYF; CDR3 DNA: TGTGCCAGCAGTTTCCAGAAGGAGGGTACAGGATCCTACGAGCAGTACTTC
D gene: TRBD1; J gene: TRBJ1-5; V gene: TRBV6-1; clone size: few; CDR3 protein: CASSDLTGVNQPQHF; CDR3 DNA: TGTGCCAGCAGTGATCTTACAGGGGTAAATCAGCCCCAGCATTTT
D gene: .; J gene: TRBJ2-3; V gene: TRBV6-1; clone size: many; CDR3 protein: CASSGQVTDTQYF; CDR3 DNA: TGTGCCAGCAGTGGACAGGTTACAGATACGCAGTATTTT
D gene: TRBD1; J gene: TRBJ1-4; V gene: TRBV7-6; clone size: .; CDR3 protein: CASRGTGNEKLFF; CDR3 DNA: TGTGCCAGCAGGGGGACAGGCAATGAAAAACTGTTTTTT
D gene: .; J gene: TRBJ2-5; V gene: TRBV7-9; clone size: few; CDR3 protein: CASSPDRGPGRETQYF; CDR3 DNA: TGTGCCAGCAGCCCGGACCGTGGCCCGGGTCGAGAGACCCAGTACTTC
D gene: .; J gene: TRBJ2-1; V gene: TRBV4-1; clone size: few; CDR3 protein: CASSQVIGNNEQFF; CDR3 DNA: TGCGCCAGCAGCCAAGTGATAGGGAACAATGAGCAGTTCTTC
D gene: TRBD2; J gene: TRBJ2-5; V gene: TRBV6-1; clone size: many; CDR3 protein: CASQLAGVNQETQYF; CDR3 DNA: TGTGCCAGCCAACTAGCGGGGGTAAACCAAGAGACCCAGTACTTC
D gene: TRBD1; J gene: TRBJ1-2; V gene: TRBV5-1; clone size: few; CDR3 protein: CASSPTGQGNYGYTF; CDR3 DNA: TGCGCCAGCAGCCCGACGGGACAGGGGAACTATGGCTACACCTTC
D gene: .; J gene: TRBJ2-1; V gene: TRBV28; clone size: .; CDR3 protein: CASRTAEGSPFYNEQFF; CDR3 DNA: TGTGCCAGCCGTACTGCGGAGGGGAGCCCATTTTACAATGAGCAGTTCTTC
D gene: .; J gene: TRBJ2-4; V gene: TRBV18; clone size: .; CDR3 protein: CASSPPDSRNIQYF; CDR3 DNA: TGTGCCAGCTCACCCCCGGACAGCAGAAACATTCAGTACTTC
D gene: .; J gene: TRBJ1-2; V gene: TRBV12-3/TRBV12-4; clone size: once; CDR3 protein: CASSFSRPYGYTF; CDR3 DNA: TGTGCCAGCAGTTTTAGTCGCCCCTATGGCTACACCTTC
D gene: .; J gene: TRBJ1-5; V gene: TRBV6-2/TRBV6-3; clone size: few; CDR3 protein: CASSYGAKRGNQPQHF; CDR3 DNA: TGTGCCAGCAGTTACGGGGCCAAAAGGGGCAATCAGCCCCAGCATTTT
D gene: TRBD2; J gene: TRBJ2-1; V gene: TRBV6-5; clone size: few; CDR3 protein: CASSYDPGLAKEQFF; CDR3 DNA: TGTGCCAGCAGTTACGACCCGGGACTAGCGAAGGAGCAGTTCTTC
D gene: .; J gene: TRBJ2-1; V gene: TRBV7-9; clone size: few; CDR3 protein: CASSRPNEQFF; CDR3 DNA: TGTGCCAGCAGCCGCCCCAATGAGCAGTTCTTC
D gene: .; J gene: TRBJ2-3; V gene: TRBV19; clone size: .; CDR3 protein: CASSIPAPASTDTQYF; CDR3 DNA: TGTGCCAGTAGTATACCGGCTCCCGCTAGCACAGATACGCAGTATTTT
D gene: .; J gene: TRBJ2-5; V gene: TRBV20-1; clone size: .; CDR3 protein: CSARGGQETQYF; CDR3 DNA: TGCAGTGCTAGAGGGGGGCAAGAGACCCAGTACTTC
D gene: .; J gene: TRBJ2-7; V gene: TRBV7-3; clone size: .; CDR3 protein: CASSSEGGDSEQYF; CDR3 DNA: TGTGCCAGCAGTTCAGAGGGCGGGGACTCCGAGCAGTACTTC
D gene: TRBD2; J gene: TRBJ2-1; V gene: TRBV28; clone size: few; CDR3 protein: CASGGAYNEQFF; CDR3 DNA: TGTGCCAGCGGGGGGGCCTACAATGAGCAGTTCTTC
D gene: TRBD1; J gene: TRBJ1-1; V gene: TRBV19; clone size: .; CDR3 protein: CASDTGTVEAFF; CDR3 DNA: TGTGCCAGTGACACCGGGACAGTGGAAGCTTTCTTT
D gene: .; J gene: TRBJ2-7; V gene: TRBV6-2/TRBV6-3; clone size: .; CDR3 protein: CASSNDRRGPYEQYF; CDR3 DNA: TGTGCCAGCAGCAACGACAGGAGAGGCCCCTACGAGCAGTACTTC
D gene: .; J gene: TRBJ2-1; V gene: TRBV7-8; clone size: many; CDR3 protein: CASSSDSSLWNEQFF; CDR3 DNA: TGTGCCAGCAGTTCGGACTCATCCCTTTGGAATGAGCAGTTCTTC
D gene: .; J gene: TRBJ1-2; V gene: TRBV7-9; clone size: few; CDR3 protein: CASSLIQWDRTNYGYTF; CDR3 DNA: TGTGCCAGCAGCTTAATCCAATGGGATAGGACTAACTATGGCTACACCTTC
D gene: TRBD1; J gene: TRBJ1-6; V gene: TRBV7-2; clone size: many; CDR3 protein: CASSLTGVNSPLHF; CDR3 DNA: TGTGCCAGCAGCCTGACAGGGGTTAATTCACCCCTCCACTTT
D gene: .; J gene: TRBJ2-3; V gene: TRBV5-6; clone size: few; CDR3 protein: CASSLVPGGTDTQYF; CDR3 DNA: TGTGCCAGCAGCTTGGTGCCAGGGGGCACAGATACGCAGTATTTT
D gene: .; J gene: TRBJ2-3; V gene: TRBV28; clone size: .; CDR3 protein: CASSVGLARTDTQYF; CDR3 DNA: TGTGCCAGCAGTGTAGGGCTAGCGCGCACAGATACGCAGTATTTT
D gene: TRBD1; J gene: TRBJ2-3; V gene: TRBV7-8; clone size: .; CDR3 protein: CASSSLLSGGGTDTQYF; CDR3 DNA: TGTGCCAGCAGCTCCCTGTTGTCAGGGGGAGGCACAGATACGCAGTATTTT
D gene: .; J gene: TRBJ2-1; V gene: TRBV9; clone size: .; CDR3 protein: CASSVKTGFPYNEQFF; CDR3 DNA: TGTGCCAGCAGCGTAAAAACAGGGTTTCCCTACAATGAGCAGTTCTTC
D gene: TRBD1; J gene: TRBJ2-7; V gene: TRBV6-2/TRBV6-3; clone size: few; CDR3 protein: CASSTRQGAIYEQYF; CDR3 DNA: TGTGCCAGCAGCACACGACAGGGGGCCATCTACGAGCAGTACTTC
D gene: .; J gene: TRBJ1-1; V gene: TRBV4-2; clone size: few; CDR3 protein: CASSQASGGSEAFF; CDR3 DNA: TGTGCCAGCAGCCAAGCCTCCGGGGGCTCTGAAGCTTTCTTT
D gene: .; J gene: TRBJ2-2; V gene: TRBV6-2/TRBV6-3; clone size: .; CDR3 protein: CASSPLPSRTEQITNTGELFF; CDR3 DNA: TGTGCCAGCAGTCCTCTTCCCAGCCGGACAGAACAAATCACAAACACCGGGGAGCTGTTTTTT
D gene: TRBD1; J gene: TRBJ2-6; V gene: TRBV2; clone size: .; CDR3 protein: CASSEFGGQAGANVLTF; CDR3 DNA: TGTGCCAGCAGTGAATTCGGGGGACAGGCTGGGGCCAACGTCCTGACTTTC
D gene: .; J gene: TRBJ2-7; V gene: TRBV28; clone size: .; CDR3 protein: CASSLGVQALSYEQYF; CDR3 DNA: TGTGCCAGCAGTTTAGGGGTGCAGGCACTCTCCTACGAGCAGTACTTC